This T cell receptor beta chain was obtained from a study of blood T cell repertoires in COVID-19 (dated by TCRdb to the early 2020s). Background on the whole study: Collaborator samples came from the United States, Italy and Spain and covered acute and convalescent phases of COVID-19. Where HLA class I and class II types were available, the types were taken from metadata supplied by the sample provider, not from assay-based typing. Samples came from the ongoing ImmuneRACE study (first 160 participants) plus 1,254 subjects from 6 global collaborators. Subjects who had been exposed to COVID-19, were actively infected with it, or had recovered from it provided the deeply sampled blood TCRbeta repertoires that made up the dataset. Nearly every sample came with metadata listing a de-identified subject ID, COVID-19 status, age in years and sex. The material from the prospective study consisted of cDNA or gDNA derived from T cells, B-cell-depleted T cells, or PBMCs. The repertoires were released in a freely available public database intended as a resource for research on the immune response to SARS-CoV-2. Beyond this particular receptor, the publication reports: Clinical and demographic metadata were provided uncurated, with the amount varying by source and participant.

TCRbeta CDR3 regions were amplified from genomic DNA by means of the immunoSEQ Assay, a bias-controlled multiplex PCR. Per the authors' processing: Within the assay, amplification of reference gene primers was used to estimate how many nucleated cells each sample contained. Sequence reads were collapsed and filtered to measure the absolute abundance of every unique TCRbeta CDR3 rearrangement. Productive Simpson clonality was computed per sample as the square root of Simpson's diversity index over productive rearrangements. In TCRdb, the immuneACCESS table is reduced to in-frame sequences with V and J assigned. These tables do not hold every clone; where another copy was compared, an unresolved V gene accounts for under half, and the others remain unexplained. V and J calls and clone size are copied from that table; D and trimming were computed from the DNA. Within this sample are about 150,000 clones, with about four fifths of them counted one time only. The top ten constitute approximately 5.2% of the sample.

This clone was observed a few times. Its antigen target is currently unknown. Within one base of it there is no much larger clone, and no base qualities were kept. At one collaborating source in Seattle, patients were enrolled during active infection and were followed longitudinally through the course of disease. Each collaborating institution followed its own protocols to collect whole blood in K2EDTA tubes. For TCRbeta analysis, collaborator samples were shipped as frozen whole blood, as isolated PBMCs, or as DNA extracted from either sample type. According to the germline V gene (reference sequence), CDR1 reads SEHNR and CDR2 reads FQNEAQ. The CDR3 starts with the cysteine, ends with the phenylalanine, and has 14 residues. CDR3 DNA is the only sequence kept; it has 42 bases, read in frame from the first base. The trim is 7 bases for V and 4 bases for J, with a gap of 17 bases between the germline ends.

The sequence derives from a woman between 70 and 85 years old with COVID-19, enrolled during active disease. Sequenced input: peripheral blood. Rearrangement joined TRBV7-9 to TRBJ2-7; TRBD1 is perhaps the D gene, given 6 matching bases. For the CDR3, the sequence is CASMRGTNSYEQYF. At the DNA level, the sequence is TGTGCCAGCATGAGGGGGACAAACTCTTACGAGCAGTACTTC.